Given below is one T cell receptor (beta chain) in context. The antigen remains undetermined. The sample is drawn from a study of T cell responses to AZD1222 COVID-19 vaccine. Here immunoSEQ multiplex PCR was the method, and the copy in TCRdb shows in-frame clones only, minus some. In the table there are 110,000 to 150,000 clones, about 90% of which are singletons. Findings and limits, study-wide: Clonal diversity was possibly underestimated; the donors were predominantly white British and more often female. The study found vaccine-associated CD4 TCRs spanning spike, dominant at 160-218 and 743-854.

The TCR comes from an adult in good health. The specimen was peripheral blood, collected on day 0 of AZD1222 vaccination.

CDR3 loop: CASSVVGGTEAFF. CDR3 sequence (DNA): TGTGCCAGCAGCGTTGTAGGGGGCACTGAAGCTTTCTTT. This chain joins TRBV12-3 or TRBV12-4 and TRBJ1-1; perhaps TRBD1 as D (6 bases). The CDR3 length is 13 residues. V was shortened by 6 bases and J by 4 bases, with 12 bases between the two germline ends.